This is a list of T cell receptor beta chains from one sample in a study of Graves' ophthalmopathy and Graves' hyperthyroidism. Each CDR3 protein gets one entry after TCRdb re-called the multiplex PCR reads with MiXCR. In the table there are over a million distinct CDR3 sequences, roughly two fifths of which are singletons. The sample comprised peripheral blood or thyroid tissue (not recorded which). Source of these receptors: an adult man with Graves' hyperthyroidism. Each CDR3 is given with its conserved first and last residue. A D gene is named only where the DNA matches it firmly. A row's size may be missing; if present it is once, few, many or a size class.

>.|TRBV7-2|few|TRBJ1-3
TGTGCCAGCAGCCACCGACAAGATACCTACTCTGGAAACACCATATATTTT
CASSHRQDTYSGNTIYF
>TRBD1|TRBV9|.|TRBJ1-2
TGTGCCAGCACTGGCGGGACAGGGGGAAACTATGGCTACACCTTC
CASTGGTGGNYGYTF
>.|TRBV10-3|few|TRBJ2-7
TGTGCCATCAGCTCCAGGTCCCCCTCCTACGAGCAGTACTTC
CAISSRSPSYEQYF
>.|TRBV7-6|many|TRBJ1-1
TGTGCCAGCAGCTTGTCCCAGAATACAATGAACACTGAAGCTTTCTTT
CASSLSQNTMNTEAFF
>TRBD1|TRBV24-1|.|TRBJ1-5
TGTGCCACCAGCCCAGGGGGGACAGGGAATCAGCCCCAGCATTTT
CATSPGGTGNQPQHF
>TRBD1|TRBV7-2|many|TRBJ1-5
TGTGCCAGCAGCTCGACAGGGTATAGCAATCAGCCCCAGCATTTT
CASSSTGYSNQPQHF
>.|TRBV20-1|many|TRBJ2-2
TGCAGTGCTAGCTCCGGGGGCCTGAACACCGGGGAGCTGTTTTTT
CSASSGGLNTGELFF
>.|TRBV9|many|TRBJ1-1
TGTGCCAGCAGCGTAGGTGGGGGGACCGCTGAAGCTTTCTTT
CASSVGGGTAEAFF
>.|TRBV5-8|many|TRBJ1-2
TGTGCCAGCAGCCCGACCGGGACACCCTATGGCTACACCTTC
CASSPTGTPYGYTF
>.|TRBV27|.|TRBJ2-5
TGTGCCAGCAGTTTGTGGGGGCCCAGTCAGCCCCAGTACTTC
CASSLWGPSQPQYF
>TRBD2|TRBV20-1|.|TRBJ2-2
TGCAGTGCTAGCATGCTAGCGGGAGTTATCCCCGGGGAGCTGTTTTTT
CSASMLAGVIPGELFF
>TRBD1|TRBV5-1|.|TRBJ1-5
TGCGCCAGCAGCCTCAGGGGGCCGGGACGGAAAAATCAGCCCCAGCATTTT
CASSLRGPGRKNQPQHF
>TRBD1|TRBV27|few|TRBJ1-2
TGTGCCAGCAGTTTAGACCCGGACAGGGGAGGCTACACCTTC
CASSLDPDRGGYTF
>.|TRBV7-2|many|TRBJ1-2
TGTGCCAGCAGCGCGGGCTCATACTATGGCTACACCTTC
CASSAGSYYGYTF
>.|TRBV6-6|many|TRBJ1-5
TGTGCCAGCAACAAGGGTACTTATAGCAATCAGCCCCAGCATTTT
CASNKGTYSNQPQHF
>.|TRBV7-6|.|TRBJ1-1
TGTGCCAGCAGCCCCTTGGGGGAGTCTGAAGCTCTCTTT
CASSPLGESEALF
>.|TRBV10-3|many|TRBJ2-2
TGTGCCATCAGTGAAACGGGCCCGAACACCGGGGAGCTGTTTTTT
CAISETGPNTGELFF
>TRBD1|TRBV4-3|few|TRBJ1-6
TGCGCCAGCAGCCATGATGGACAGGATAATTCACCCCTCCACTTT
CASSHDGQDNSPLHF
>.|TRBV12-3/TRBV12-4|.|TRBJ2-7
TGTGCCAGCTCCTCAAGAGGGGCAATCTACGAGCAGTACTTC
CASSSRGAIYEQYF
>.|TRBV12-3/TRBV12-4|.|TRBJ1-3
TGTGCCAGCAGTTTACGATTCTCTGGAAACACCATATATTTT
CASSLRFSGNTIYF
>.|TRBV19|.|TRBJ2-2
TGTGCCAGTTCTTTCCCCCCAACAGGGATCACCTCGAACACCGGGGAGCTGTTTTTT
CASSFPPTGITSNTGELFF
>.|TRBV7-2|many|TRBJ1-4
TGTGCCAGCAGCCCAGGGGTGCCGGATGAAAAACTGTTTTTT
CASSPGVPDEKLFF
>TRBD2|TRBV10-3|.|TRBJ2-5
TGTGCCATCAGTGAGTCCCTTGCGGGAGCGGGCGAGACCCAGTACTTC
CAISESLAGAGETQYF
>.|TRBV19|few|TRBJ1-1
TGTGCCAGTAGTATTCAGGGGAGGCGCGCTGAAGCTTTCTTT
CASSIQGRRAEAFF
>.|TRBV7-2|.|TRBJ1-1
TGTGCCAGCAGCTTAGGGCGGGGGATGAACACTGGAGCTTTCTTT
CASSLGRGMNTGAFF
>.|TRBV25-1|.|TRBJ1-2
TGTGCCAGCAGTAGACCATCAGCTAACTATGGCTACACCTTC
CASSRPSANYGYTF
>.|TRBV30|.|TRBJ1-1
TGTGCCTGGAGTGTACGGGCCCGGAGGGCTGAAGCTTTCTTT
CAWSVRARRAEAFF
>.|TRBV7-9|many|TRBJ1-1
TGTGCCAGCAGCGAAAAGCGGGGCAGAGCTGAAGCTTTCTTT
CASSEKRGRAEAFF
>.|TRBV11-2|once|TRBJ1-2
TGTGCCAGCGGCTTATCCTCACATGGCTACACCTTC
CASGLSSHGYTF
>.|TRBV4-1|few|TRBJ2-5
TGCGCCAGCAGCCAAGTCGGAGGACTCGAAGAGACCCAGTACTTC
CASSQVGGLEETQYF
>.|TRBV4-2|.|TRBJ1-1
TGTGCCAGCAGCCAAGTCCCTCAGGGCTATGACACTGAAGCTTTCTTT
CASSQVPQGYDTEAFF
>.|TRBV20-1|.|TRBJ1-6
TGCAGTGCTAGAGATCAATCGCGGGCGTCCTATAATTCACCCCTCCACTTT
CSARDQSRASYNSPLHF
>.|TRBV29-1|few|TRBJ1-1
TGCAGCGTTGAAGACACCATTGGTACTGAAGCTTTCTTT
CSVEDTIGTEAFF
>.|TRBV2|.|TRBJ1-6
TGTGCCGGCAGTGAATGGGGTAGTAATTCACCCCTCCACTTT
CAGSEWGSNSPLHF
>TRBD2|TRBV20-1|many|TRBJ2-7
TGCAGTGCATGGGGGCTAGCGGGAACCTACGAGCAGTACTTC
CSAWGLAGTYEQYF
>.|TRBV28|.|TRBJ2-7
TGTGCCAGCAGCGAAGACAGCTTCCCCTACGAGCAGTACTTC
CASSEDSFPYEQYF
>.|TRBV19|few|TRBJ1-2
TGTGCCAGTAGTACCCCGAGGGGGGGCCACTATGGCTACACCTTC
CASSTPRGGHYGYTF
>.|TRBV2|many|TRBJ2-2
TGTGCCAGCAGTGAAGACGGCCTTCAGGTGGAGCTGTTTTTT
CASSEDGLQVELFF
>TRBD1|TRBV29-1|.|TRBJ2-7
TGCAGCGGATGGGCAGGGGGTTACGAGCAGTACTTC
CSGWAGGYEQYF
>.|TRBV11-2|.|TRBJ2-5
TGTGCCAGCAGCTCAGTGGCAGGAGGAAAAGAGACCCAGTACTTC
CASSSVAGGKETQYF
>TRBD2|TRBV2|.|TRBJ2-5
TGTGCCAGCAGTGATCGGGGGGGGTTTCGGACCCAGTACTTC
CASSDRGGFRTQYF
>.|TRBV15|many|TRBJ2-2
TGTGCCACCAGCAGAGATCCAGGGAACACCGGGGAGCTGTTTTTT
CATSRDPGNTGELFF
>.|TRBV6-1|few|TRBJ2-7
TGTGCCAGCACCCCAGGGGTGTACGAGCAGTACTTC
CASTPGVYEQYF
>.|TRBV7-8|.|TRBJ2-5
TGTGCCAGCAGCCTAAGAAGGACAGCCCAAGAGACCCAGTACTTC
CASSLRRTAQETQYF